The subject of this entry is one TCR beta chain. In its sample, this clonotype was seen a few times. The antigen it binds to is not known. No per-base quality is available; no much larger clone lies one base away. Receptor libraries were prepared by RT-PCR. TCRdb shows the sequencer as Illumina HiSeq 2500. Using fastp trimming at Q25 and MiXCR clonotype assembly, TCRdb reanalyzed the public sequencing data and kept in-frame beta chains. A single entry per CDR3 protein holds the most common genes and DNA from its merged rows. This sample comprises a few hundred thousand distinct CDR3 sequences, around 7.7% of them detected only once. The ten biggest clones cover over 10% of the sample. This record comes from a study of response to subunit inactivated influenza vaccine (dated 2018 in TCRdb). Describing the broader study: Deep quantitative profiling of the T cell receptor repertoire was used in the study to follow responses to a trivalent subunit inactivated influenza vaccine.

Results the study describes overall, beyond this receptor: It was suggested by the authors that each seasonal influenza vaccination may recruit only a limited number of new T cells.

This sample comprised PBMCs from blood, obtained less than 30 months after vaccination. The receptor was derived from a man in his fifties or sixties who received an inactivated influenza vaccine. Donor details come from another sample of the same person, matched by shared clones.

CDR3 region: CASSLTSGSLGQETQYF. The bases read TGTGCCAGCAGCTTAACTAGCGGGAGTTTGGGTCAAGAGACCCAGTACTTC. This chain joins TRBV5-5 to TRBJ2-5, and TRBD2 matches 11 of the central bases. The CDR3 has 17 amino acids, counting the end cysteine and phenylalanine. The DNA shown is the 51-base CDR3, in frame from base 1. Taken from the germline V gene (reference sequence), the CDR1 and CDR2 loops are SGHKS and YYEKEE. Germline trimming amounts to 2 bases on V and 2 bases on J, with 8 as the count of junction bases outside the gene matches.